This T cell receptor (beta chain) was identified in a study of T cells in Graves' hyperthyroidism and ophthalmopathy. Study background: Upon initial diagnosis and before any treatment, peripheral blood was collected. The study, taken as a whole, reports: Most thyroid clonotypes that were expanded above 0.001 also turned up in blood.

This clonotype was counted at least ten times. The antigen remains unidentified. Uncontrolled infection, other autoimmune disease, pregnancy or lactation excluded patients. 10 ml of fresh peripheral blood supplied the PBMCs. Authors of the study amplified TCR beta CDR3 regions from RNA transcripts. The HTBI primer set drove a first-round RT-PCR of the TCR CDR3. A single record per CDR3 protein comes from TCRdb applying MiXCR to the multiplex PCR reads. There are around 350,000 distinct CDR3 sequences in the sample; roughly 15% occur only once, and around 20% lies in the top ten. Trimming shortened V by 0 bases and J by 6 bases, and 12 bases separated the two germline ends. Germline values: CDR1 LGHDT, CDR2 YNNKEL (reference sequence). The CDR3 is 14 residues long.

Sequencing input: blood. The chain links TRBV3-1 to TRBJ2-7; the D gene is possibly TRBD1 (5 bases). The sequence was collected from a woman under 40 with Graves' ophthalmopathy. The CDR3 bases are TGTGCCAGCAGCCAAGACACAGGCCAGGCCGAGCAGTACTTC. This encodes CASSQDTGQAEQYF.